Each of the 14 T cell receptor beta chains below was sequenced from the same sample in a study of Ad26.COV2.S vaccination and SARS-CoV-2 variants. Treatment reported: 15 to 20 received Ad26.COV2.S at low or high dose, single or two shots; roughly 5 received placebo; per-sample allocation not given. Samples came from day 63 after the first vaccine or placebo injection. TCRdb keeps only in-frame clones here, not all; method: immunoSEQ multiplex PCR. The sample includes about 390,000 clones, 88% seen only once; the top ten take more than 3%. The sequencing here drew on peripheral blood, taken in a trial of Ad26.COV2.S vaccine versus placebo. These receptors all stem from a person aged 18-60 years who received the Ad26.COV2.S COVID-19 vaccine or a placebo.

The table lists this clone with a count of one. This rearrangement joins TRBV19 to TRBJ2-5, with 12 bases matching TRBD2. The V gene end was trimmed by 5 bases and the J gene end by 0 bases; junction bases not matched to a gene: 10. The CDR3 length is 18 residues. Germline assignment: CDR1 LNHDA and CDR2 SQIVND (reference sequence). CDR3 DNA sequence: TGTGCCAGTAGTCCCGGGGCTAGCGGGGGGGCGTACCAAGAGACCCAGTACTTC. It is translated as CASSPGASGGAYQETQYF.

V and J are TRBV2 and TRBJ2-7; 9 nucleotides agree with TRBD2. The CDR3 is 15 residues long. Germline lookup yields CDR1 SNHLY and CDR2 FYNNEI. Trimming removed 1 base from V and 4 bases from J; junction bases left unmatched: 5. CDR3 DNA: TGTGCCAGCAGTGAAGGGCGGGGGGGCGTATACGAGCAGTACTTC. Protein: CASSEGRGGVYEQYF.

V gene TRBV6-5 combines with J gene TRBJ2-7; the D gene could be TRBD1 or TRBD2 (5 bases each). Germline V CDR1 and CDR2: MNHEY, SVGAGI. V lost 0 bases and J lost 0, with 12 bases in between. CDR3 length: 16 residues. The CDR3 sequence is CASSYSGTYSSYEQYF. The CDR3 DNA sequence: TGTGCCAGCAGTTACTCAGGGACCTATAGCTCCTACGAGCAGTACTTC.

The chain recombines TRBV11-2 with TRBJ1-6; the match to TRBD1 covers 10 bases. Trimming removed 3 bases from V and 7 bases from J; junction bases left unmatched: 6. Germline CDR1 and CDR2: SGHAT and FQNNGV. The CDR3 is 16 amino acids. The CDR3 sequence: CASSFDRGQKNSPLHF. The DNA for the CDR3 is TGTGCCAGCAGCTTCGACAGGGGGCAAAAAAATTCACCCCTCCACTTT. The variable domain in full, with the rest retrieved from reference TRBV11-2 and TRBJ1-6, is EAGVAQSPRYKIIEKRQSVAFWCNPISGHATLYWYQQILGQGPKLLIQFQNNGVVDDSQLPKDRFSAERLKGVDSTLKIQPAKLEDSAVYLCASSFDRGQKNSPLHFGNGTRLTVT.

The chain employs TRBV5-4 and TRBJ2-1; TRBD2 agrees at 7 bases. V was clipped by 5 bases and J by 9 bases; unmatched bases: 5. This CDR3 is built from 12 residues. Germline CDR1 reads SGHNT; CDR2 reads YYREEE (reference sequence). The CDR3 is CASRNPGGEQFF. The CDR3 region has the DNA TGTGCCAGCAGGAACCCGGGGGGTGAGCAGTTCTTC. Full variable domain (remainder filled in from reference TRBV5-4 and TRBJ2-1): ETGVTQSPTHLIKTRGQQVTLRCSSQSGHNTVSWYQQALGQGPQFIFQYYREEENGRGNFPPRFSGLQFPNYSSELNVNALELDDSALYLCASRNPGGEQFFGPGTRLTVL.

This clone was seen just once. The genes are TRBV3-1 (or the pseudogene TRBV3-2) and TRBJ1-3; D is perhaps TRBD1 (6 bases). The ends were cut back, 2 bases at V and 2 bases at J, with 13 bases in the middle. This CDR3 is built from 16 residues. Germline lookup yields CDR1 LGHDT and CDR2 YNNKEL (reference sequence). The CDR3 protein is CASSQRRGLAGNTIYF. The CDR3 bases are TGTGCCAGCAGCCAAAGACGGGGGCTAGCTGGAAACACCATATATTTT.

This chain links TRBV27 with TRBJ1-5, with 7 bases fitting TRBD1. Germline trimming cut 6 bases from V and 4 bases from J; bases unmatched to any gene: 6. This CDR3 contains 14 residues. Looked up from germline, CDR1 is MNHEY and CDR2 is SMNVEV (reference sequence). The CDR3 DNA reads as TGTGCCAGCAGCCGGACAGGTTGGAATCAGCCCCAGCATTTT. This encodes CASSRTGWNQPQHF.

This chain joins TRBV7-2 and TRBJ2-3, with 10 nucleotides matching TRBD2. The CDR3 has 18 amino acids. After removal of 1 base from V and 7 bases from J, the junction contained 14 bases not matched to a gene. Germline-derived CDR1 and CDR2 are SGHTA and FQGNSA. The CDR3 DNA reads TGTGCCAGCAGCTTAGGTCTAGCGGGGGTCACCACAATGTATACGCAGTATTTT. Translation gives CASSLGLAGVTTMYTQYF.

The CDR3 reads CASRLSGANSYEQYF. CDR3 DNA sequence: TGTGCCAGCAGACTTAGCGGGGCGAATTCCTACGAGCAGTACTTC. This chain uses TRBV28 with TRBJ2-7, with 8 bases fitting TRBD2. Unmatched junction bases numbered 8, after V lost 6 bases and J lost 1 base. The germline CDR1 and CDR2 sequences are MDHEN and SYDVKM. The CDR3 is made up of 15 amino acids.

The rearrangement uses TRBV2 and TRBJ2-6, with TRBD1 matching over 7 bases. The CDR3 is made up of 17 amino acids. Unmatched junction bases numbered 6, after V lost 4 bases and J lost 0 bases. Per the germline V gene, CDR1 is SNHLY and CDR2 is FYNNEI. The CDR3 loop is CASSAQGLYSGANVLTF. CDR3 bases: TGTGCCAGCAGTGCACAGGGGTTATACTCTGGGGCCAACGTCCTGACTTTC.

The rearrangement joins TRBV19 to TRBJ1-3; D not resolved. This CDR3 has 12 amino acids. Germline values: CDR1 LNHDA, CDR2 SQIVND (reference sequence). Trimming stripped 3 bases from V and 3 bases from J, with 3 bases between. The DNA of the CDR3 is TGTGCCAGTAGTATGGGTGGAAACACCATATATTTT. It codes for CASSMGGNTIYF.

The V call is TRBV10-2, the J call TRBJ2-3, with 9 bases that match TRBD2. V gave up 4 bases and J gave up 1 base; unmatched junction bases: 9. The germline V gene encodes CDR1 WSHSY and CDR2 SAAADI. This CDR3 has 17 residues. CDR3: CASSANLIAGGTDTQYF. As DNA, the CDR3 is TGCGCCAGCAGTGCGAACCTAATAGCGGGGGGCACAGATACGCAGTATTTT.

The V gene is TRBV6-5, the J gene TRBJ2-7; 11 positions agree with TRBD1. V was clipped by 0 bases and J by 9 bases; unmatched bases: 10. This CDR3 region has 16 residues. Germline CDR1 MNHEY, CDR2 SVGAGI. CDR3 bases: TGTGCCAGCAGTTACTCGCGTGGGACAGGGGGGAGCGGGCAGTACTTC. As protein: CASSYSRGTGGSGQYF.

This clone appeared once. The gene calls are TRBV4-1 and TRBJ1-6; TRBD1 agrees at 7 bases. V shed 0 bases, J shed 9 bases, and the junction held 11 bases outside the gene matches. Germline V gene data show CDR1 as MGHRA and CDR2 as YSYEKL. CDR3 length: 17 amino acids. For the CDR3, the DNA is TGCGCCAGCAGCCAAGATAGGATCGAACAGGGGACTTCACCCCTCCACTTT. The encoded protein is CASSQDRIEQGTSPLHF.